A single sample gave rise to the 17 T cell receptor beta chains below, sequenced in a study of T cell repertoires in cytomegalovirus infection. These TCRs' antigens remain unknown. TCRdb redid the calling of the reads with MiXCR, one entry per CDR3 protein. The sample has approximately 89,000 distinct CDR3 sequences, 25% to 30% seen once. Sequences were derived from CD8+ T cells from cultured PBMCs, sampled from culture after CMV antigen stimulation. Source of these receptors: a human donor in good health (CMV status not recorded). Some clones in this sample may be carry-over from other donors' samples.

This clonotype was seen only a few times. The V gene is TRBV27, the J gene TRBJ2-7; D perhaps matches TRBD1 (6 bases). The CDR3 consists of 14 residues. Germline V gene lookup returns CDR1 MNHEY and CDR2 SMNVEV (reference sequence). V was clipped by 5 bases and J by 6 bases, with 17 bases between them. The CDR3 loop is CASSIQLQGGEQYF. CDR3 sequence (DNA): TGTGCCAGCAGTATCCAACTACAGGGCGGCGAGCAGTACTTC.

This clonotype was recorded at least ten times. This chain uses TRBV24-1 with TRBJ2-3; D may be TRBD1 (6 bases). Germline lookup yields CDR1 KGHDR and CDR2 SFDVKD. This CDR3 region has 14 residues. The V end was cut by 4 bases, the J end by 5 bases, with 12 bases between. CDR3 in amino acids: CATSDPQGKDTQYF. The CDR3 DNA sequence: TGTGCCACCAGTGACCCCCAGGGGAAAGATACGCAGTATTTT.

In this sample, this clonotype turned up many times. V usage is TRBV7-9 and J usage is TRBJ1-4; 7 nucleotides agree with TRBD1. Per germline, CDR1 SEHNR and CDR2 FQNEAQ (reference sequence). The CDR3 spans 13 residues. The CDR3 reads CASTGTANEKLFF. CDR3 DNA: TGTGCTTCGACCGGGACAGCTAATGAAAAACTGTTTTTT.

This CDR3 reads CASSYSERGWNTGELFF. The CDR3 DNA reads as TGTGCCAGCAGTTACTCGGAGCGGGGATGGAACACCGGGGAGCTGTTTTTT. This chain joins TRBV6-2 or TRBV6-3 and TRBJ2-2, with 7 bases that match TRBD2. CDR1 and CDR2 from the germline V gene are MNHEY and SVGEGT. V gave up 0 bases and J gave up 1 base; unmatched junction bases: 5. The CDR3 is 17 residues long.

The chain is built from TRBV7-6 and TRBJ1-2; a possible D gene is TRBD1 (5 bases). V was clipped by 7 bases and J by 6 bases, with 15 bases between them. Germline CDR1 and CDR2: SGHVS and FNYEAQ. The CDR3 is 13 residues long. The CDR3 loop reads CASKIGTYHGYTF. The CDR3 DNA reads TGTGCCAGCAAAATCGGGACGTACCATGGCTACACCTTC.

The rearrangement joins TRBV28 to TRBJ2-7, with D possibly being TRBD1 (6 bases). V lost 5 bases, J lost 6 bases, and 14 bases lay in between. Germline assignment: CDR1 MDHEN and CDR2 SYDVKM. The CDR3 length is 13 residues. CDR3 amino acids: CASSPGAGVEQYF. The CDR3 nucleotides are TGTGCCAGCAGTCCCGGGGCAGGGGTCGAGCAGTACTTC.

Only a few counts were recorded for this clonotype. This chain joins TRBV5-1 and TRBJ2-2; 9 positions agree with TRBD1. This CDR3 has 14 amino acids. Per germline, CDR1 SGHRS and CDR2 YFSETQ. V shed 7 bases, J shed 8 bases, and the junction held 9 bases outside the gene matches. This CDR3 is CASCSTGGRGELFF. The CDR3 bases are TGCGCCAGCTGCTCGACAGGGGGAAGAGGGGAGCTGTTTTTT.

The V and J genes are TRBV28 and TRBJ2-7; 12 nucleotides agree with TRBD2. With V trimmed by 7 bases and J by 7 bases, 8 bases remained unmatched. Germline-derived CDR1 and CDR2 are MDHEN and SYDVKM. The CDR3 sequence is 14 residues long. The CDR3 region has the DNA TGTGCCAGCACCGAGACTAGCGGGGGAGGTGAGCAGTACTTC. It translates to CASTETSGGGEQYF.

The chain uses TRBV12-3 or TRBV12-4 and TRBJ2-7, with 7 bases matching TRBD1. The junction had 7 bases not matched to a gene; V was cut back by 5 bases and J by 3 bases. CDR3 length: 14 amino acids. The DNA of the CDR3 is TGTGCCAGCAGTCTCCGACAGGGTAACTACGAGCAGTACTTC. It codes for CASSLRQGNYEQYF.

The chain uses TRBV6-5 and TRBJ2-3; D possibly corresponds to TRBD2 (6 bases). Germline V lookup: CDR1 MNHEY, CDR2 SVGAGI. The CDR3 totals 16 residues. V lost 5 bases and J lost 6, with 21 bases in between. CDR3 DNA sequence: TGTGCCAGCAGTCCCACCGCGGGGTCGTCATGGGATACGCAGTATTTT. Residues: CASSPTAGSSWDTQYF.

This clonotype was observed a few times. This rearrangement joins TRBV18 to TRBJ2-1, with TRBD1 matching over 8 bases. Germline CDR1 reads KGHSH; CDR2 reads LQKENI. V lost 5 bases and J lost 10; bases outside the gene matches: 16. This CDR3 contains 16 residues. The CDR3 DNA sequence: TGTGCCAGCTCAGGCGCAGGGGGCACATTATGGAAGGAGCAGTTCTTC. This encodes CASSGAGGTLWKEQFF.

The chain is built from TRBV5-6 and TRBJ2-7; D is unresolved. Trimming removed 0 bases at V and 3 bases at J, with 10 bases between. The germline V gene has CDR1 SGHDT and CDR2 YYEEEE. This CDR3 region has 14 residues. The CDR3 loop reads CASSLVGSNYEQYF. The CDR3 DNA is TGTGCCAGCAGCTTGGTGGGTTCAAACTACGAGCAGTACTTC. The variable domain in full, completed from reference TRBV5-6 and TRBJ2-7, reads DAGVTQSPTHLIKTRGQQVTLRCSPKSGHDTVSWYQQALGQGPQFIFQYYEEEERQRGNFPDRFSGHQFPNYSSELNVNALLLGDSALYLCASSLVGSNYEQYFGPGTRLTVT.

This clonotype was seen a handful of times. CDR3 nucleotide sequence: TGTGCCATCAGACTAGCGGGGACGGGGGGCAATGAGCAGTTCTTC. Its translation is CAIRLAGTGGNEQFF. The chain is built from TRBV10-3 and TRBJ2-1; 10 bases are shared with TRBD2. With V trimmed by 6 bases and J by 6 bases, 8 bases remained unmatched. The CDR3 contains 15 residues. CDR1 is ENHRY and CDR2 is SYGVKD in the germline V gene.

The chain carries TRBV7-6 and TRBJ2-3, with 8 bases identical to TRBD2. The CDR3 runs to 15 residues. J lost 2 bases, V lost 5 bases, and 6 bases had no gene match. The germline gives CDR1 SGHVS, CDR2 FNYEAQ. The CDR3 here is CASSPRGGDTDTQYF. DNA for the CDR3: TGTGCCAGCAGCCCTCGGGGGGGGGACACAGATACGCAGTATTTT.

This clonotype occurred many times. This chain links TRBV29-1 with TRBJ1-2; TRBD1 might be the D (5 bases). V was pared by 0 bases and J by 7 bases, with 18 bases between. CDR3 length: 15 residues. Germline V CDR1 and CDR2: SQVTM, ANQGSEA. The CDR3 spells CSVEDGGWGIGGYTF. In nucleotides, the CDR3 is TGCAGCGTTGAAGATGGAGGGTGGGGGATTGGTGGCTACACCTTC.

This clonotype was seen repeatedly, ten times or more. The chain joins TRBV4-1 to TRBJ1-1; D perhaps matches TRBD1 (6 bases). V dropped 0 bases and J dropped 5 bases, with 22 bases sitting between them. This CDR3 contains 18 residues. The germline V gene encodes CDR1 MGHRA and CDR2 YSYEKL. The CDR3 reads CASSQDQVWGGRETEAFF. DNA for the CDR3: TGCGCCAGCAGCCAAGACCAAGTCTGGGGGGGGCGCGAAACTGAAGCTTTCTTT.

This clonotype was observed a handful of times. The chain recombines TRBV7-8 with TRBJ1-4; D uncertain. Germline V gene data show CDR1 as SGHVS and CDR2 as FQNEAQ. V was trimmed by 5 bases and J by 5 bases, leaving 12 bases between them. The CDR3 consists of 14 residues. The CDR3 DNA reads TGTGCCAGCAGCCCCCAACTGGGAAATGAAAAACTGTTTTTT. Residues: CASSPQLGNEKLFF.